This T cell receptor beta chain appears in the sequencing data of a study of tumor and adjacent non-tumor tissue in lung cancer. At the level of the study: Samples averaged roughly 4.2 million productive TCRbeta reads each.

With regard to this clonotype: One end of the junction is discordant with germline, which a read error may explain.

Three rounds of nested PCR, following a modified ARM-PCR protocol, produced the TCRbeta library. MiXCR, applied by TCRdb to the multiplex PCR reads, yields one record per CDR3 protein. The profile shows approximately 140,000 distinct CDR3 sequences, around 67% of them singletons. No cell sorting was done before RNA was extracted from the tissue. Donors were chemotherapy-naive, newly diagnosed lung cancer surgical patients in China, August–late 2014. Germline lookup yields CDR1 SQVTM and CDR2 ANQGSEA. The CDR3 has 13 residues. V usage is TRBV29-1 and J usage is TRBJ2-1; D call uncertain. This receptor was taken from a man in his 60s with small cell lung cancer. Material for sequencing was lung tumor tissue. Here the CDR3 DNA reads TGCAACGTTGCGGCTGATACATTCAATGAGCAGTTCTTC. Translated, it gives CNVAADTFNEQFF.